This record looks at one TCR beta chain sequence and its context. The sample is drawn from a study of blood T cell repertoires in COVID-19. Per the germline V gene, CDR1 is SGHTA and CDR2 is FQGTGA. J gave up 3 bases and V 4 bases, and 4 bases lay outside the gene matches. The CDR3 runs 14 residues. Those who participated ranged in age from roughly 18 to 90 years and resided in under 25 US areas. This table comes from immunoSEQ multiplex PCR, and its TCRdb copy is limited to in-frame clones, with some not included. The sample records about 200,000 clones, around four fifths being singletons. The rearrangement links TRBV7-3 to TRBJ1-1; 8 nucleotides line up with TRBD1. The sequence was collected from a man aged 35-49 years who had recovered from COVID-19. The sample taken for sequencing was PBMCs or T cells enriched from blood (not recorded which). Written as DNA, the CDR3 is TGTGCCAGCAGCTACCAGGGGGCTGACACTGAAGCTTTCTTT. Amino acids: CASSYQGADTEAFF.